This TCR beta chain came from a study of identifying expanded T cells in peripheral blood. The CDR3 is 13 residues long. Germline V gene sequence: CDR1 SEHNR, CDR2 FQNEAQ (reference sequence). Trimming removed 2 bases at V and 4 bases at J, with 8 bases between. Generated by immunoSEQ multiplex PCR, the TCRdb table keeps only in-frame clones and is missing some. This table holds over 80,000 clones, approximately 86% found once. This sequence was found in a person aged 18 to 70 in good health. The sequencing input was blood. The rearrangement uses TRBV7-9 and TRBJ1-1; D unresolved. CDR3 sequence: CASSLYLGTEAFF. CDR3 in DNA: TGTGCCAGCAGCTTATACCTAGGCACTGAAGCTTTCTTT.